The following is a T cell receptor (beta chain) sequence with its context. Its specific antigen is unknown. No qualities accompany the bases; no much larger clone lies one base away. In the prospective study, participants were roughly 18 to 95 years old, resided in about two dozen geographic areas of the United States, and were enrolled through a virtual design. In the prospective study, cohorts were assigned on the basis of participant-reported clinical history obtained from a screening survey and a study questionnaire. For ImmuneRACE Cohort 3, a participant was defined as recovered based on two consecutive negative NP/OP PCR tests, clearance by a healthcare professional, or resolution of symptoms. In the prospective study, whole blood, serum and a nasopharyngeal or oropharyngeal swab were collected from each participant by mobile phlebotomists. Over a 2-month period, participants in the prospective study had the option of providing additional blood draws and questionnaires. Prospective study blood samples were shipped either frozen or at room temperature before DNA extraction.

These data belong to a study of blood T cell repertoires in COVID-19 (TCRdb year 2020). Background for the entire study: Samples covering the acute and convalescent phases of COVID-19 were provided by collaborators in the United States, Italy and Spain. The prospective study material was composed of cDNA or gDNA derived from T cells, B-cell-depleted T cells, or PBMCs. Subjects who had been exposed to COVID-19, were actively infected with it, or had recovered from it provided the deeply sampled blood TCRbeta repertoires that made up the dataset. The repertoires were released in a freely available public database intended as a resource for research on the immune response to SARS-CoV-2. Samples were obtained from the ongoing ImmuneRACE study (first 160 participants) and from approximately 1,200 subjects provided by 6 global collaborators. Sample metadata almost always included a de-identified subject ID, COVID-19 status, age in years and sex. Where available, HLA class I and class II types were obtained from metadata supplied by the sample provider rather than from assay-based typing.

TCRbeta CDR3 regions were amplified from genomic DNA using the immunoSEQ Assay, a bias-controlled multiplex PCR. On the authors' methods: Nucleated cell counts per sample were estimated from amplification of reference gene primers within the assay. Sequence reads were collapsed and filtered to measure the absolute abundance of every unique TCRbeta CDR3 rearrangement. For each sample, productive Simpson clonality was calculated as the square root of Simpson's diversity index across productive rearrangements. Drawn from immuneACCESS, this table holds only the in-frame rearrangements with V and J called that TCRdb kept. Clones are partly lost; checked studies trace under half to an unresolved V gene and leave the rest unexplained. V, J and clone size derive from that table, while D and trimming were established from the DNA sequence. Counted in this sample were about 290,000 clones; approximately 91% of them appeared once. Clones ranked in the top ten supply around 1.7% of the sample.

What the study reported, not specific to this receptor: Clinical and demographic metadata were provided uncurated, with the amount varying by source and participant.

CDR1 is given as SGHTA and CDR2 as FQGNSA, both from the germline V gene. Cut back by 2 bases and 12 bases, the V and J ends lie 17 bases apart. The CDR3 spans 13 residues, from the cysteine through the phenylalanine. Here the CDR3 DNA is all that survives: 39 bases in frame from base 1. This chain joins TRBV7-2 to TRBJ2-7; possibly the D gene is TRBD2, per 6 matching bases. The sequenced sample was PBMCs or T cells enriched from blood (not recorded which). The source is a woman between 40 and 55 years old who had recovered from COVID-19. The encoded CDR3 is CASSLSPGSSGYF. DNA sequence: TGTGCCAGCAGCTTATCTCCCGGGAGTTCCGGGTACTTC.